This T cell receptor (beta chain) was documented in a study of blood T cell repertoires in COVID-19. Study in general: COVID-19 samples, acute and convalescent, were from the United States, Italy and Spain. T cells, B-cell-depleted T cells, or PBMCs provided the cDNA or gDNA that served as material.

Under the authors' procedure: It was from reference gene primer amplification that nucleated cell counts were estimated. Repertoires were generated with immunoSEQ multiplex PCR, while TCRdb's copy carries only in-frame clones and drops some. The V and J calls and the clone size are those of that table, but D and trimming were determined from the DNA. The sample consists of roughly 200,000 clones, approximately 80% of them appearing once. Germline V gene lookup returns CDR1 LNHDA and CDR2 SQIVND (reference sequence). The CDR3 contains 14 residues. V dropped 6 bases and J dropped 4 bases, with 15 bases sitting between them.

Sample: peripheral blood. The chain is built from TRBV19 and TRBJ1-2; D remains unclear. The clonotype was recovered from a woman older than 75 with active or convalescent COVID-19. In DNA, the CDR3 is TGTGCCAGTAGGTACGGGGTAGGAAGCTATGGCTACACCTTC. Translated: CASRYGVGSYGYTF. Complete variable domain (other parts from reference TRBV19 and TRBJ1-2): DGGITQSPKYLFRKEGQNVTLSCEQNLNHDAMYWYRQDPGQGLRLIYYSQIVNDFQKGDIAEGYSVSREKKESFPLTVTSAQKNPTAFYLCASRYGVGSYGYTFGSGTRLTVV.